This is a list of T cell receptor beta chains from one sample in a study. Sequencing was performed with immunoSEQ multiplex PCR; in TCRdb, only in-frame clones are kept and a portion is missing. In the table there are tens of thousands of clones, just under 95% of which are singletons. Sequences were obtained from PBMCs. These receptors all come from a man aged 40-49 years with rheumatoid arthritis. CDR3s include the opening cysteine and the closing phenylalanine or tryptophan. Fields, in order: CDR3 DNA, CDR3 protein, clone size, D gene, V gene, J gene. A D gene is named only where the DNA matches it firmly. The size field is filled for only some rows; it gives once, few, many or a size class.

CDR3nt: TGTGCCAGCAGCGCATTAGCACAGGCCGGGCGGGCCAACGTCCTGACTTTC
CDR3aa: CASSALAQAGRANVLTF
abundance: .
d_gene: .
v_gene: TRBV7-3
j_gene: TRBJ2-6

CDR3nt: TGTGCCAGCTCACAACTGGAGACCGGGGAGCTGTTTTTT
CDR3aa: CASSQLETGELFF
abundance: .
d_gene: .
v_gene: TRBV18
j_gene: TRBJ2-2

CDR3nt: TGTGCCACCAGCAGAGATCCCCGAGCTAATGAAAAACTGTTTTTT
CDR3aa: CATSRDPRANEKLFF
abundance: .
d_gene: .
v_gene: TRBV15
j_gene: TRBJ1-4

CDR3nt: TGTGCCAGCAGCTTGGCGGGGGGGCCTGGGGAGACCCAGTACTTC
CDR3aa: CASSLAGGPGETQYF
abundance: .
d_gene: TRBD2
v_gene: TRBV5-4
j_gene: TRBJ2-5

CDR3nt: TGTGCCAGCAGTGAAGTGGTGACAGGACCTAATGAAAAACTGTTTTTT
CDR3aa: CASSEVVTGPNEKLFF
abundance: .
d_gene: .
v_gene: TRBV6-1
j_gene: TRBJ1-4

CDR3nt: TGTGCCAGCAACCGACAGGGGGCCGGCTACACCTTC
CDR3aa: CASNRQGAGYTF
abundance: .
d_gene: TRBD1
v_gene: TRBV6-5
j_gene: TRBJ1-2

CDR3nt: TGTGCCAGCAGTGACTGGCAGGGCGGTGAAAAACTGTTTTTT
CDR3aa: CASSDWQGGEKLFF
abundance: .
d_gene: .
v_gene: TRBV2
j_gene: TRBJ1-4

CDR3nt: TGCAGTGCTAGTGGAGGTAGCGGGAGCTCCTACAATGAGCAGTTCTTC
CDR3aa: CSASGGSGSSYNEQFF
abundance: .
d_gene: TRBD2
v_gene: TRBV20-1
j_gene: TRBJ2-1

CDR3nt: TGTGCCAGCAGCTTAGACAGGGGGCGAGCTAACTATGGCTACACCTTC
CDR3aa: CASSLDRGRANYGYTF
abundance: .
d_gene: TRBD1
v_gene: TRBV5-6
j_gene: TRBJ1-2

CDR3nt: TGTGCCAGCAGCCTTACAGGGGGCAATCAGCCCCAGCATTTT
CDR3aa: CASSLTGGNQPQHF
abundance: .
d_gene: TRBD1
v_gene: TRBV3-1/TRBV3-2
j_gene: TRBJ1-5

CDR3nt: TGTGCCAGCAGCCCCGGACAGAAGGACGAGCAGTACTTC
CDR3aa: CASSPGQKDEQYF
abundance: .
d_gene: .
v_gene: TRBV7-9
j_gene: TRBJ2-7

CDR3nt: TGCGCCAGCGCACAATCTTCAACCGGGGAGCTGTTTTTT
CDR3aa: CASAQSSTGELFF
abundance: .
d_gene: .
v_gene: TRBV5-1
j_gene: TRBJ2-2

CDR3nt: TGTGCCAGCTCACCGACGACTAGTACTTTCGATGAGCAGTTCTTC
CDR3aa: CASSPTTSTFDEQFF
abundance: .
d_gene: .
v_gene: TRBV18
j_gene: TRBJ2-1

CDR3nt: TGTGCCAGCATGAAAGGGTATAACTATGGCTACACCTTC
CDR3aa: CASMKGYNYGYTF
abundance: few
d_gene: .
v_gene: TRBV19
j_gene: TRBJ1-2

CDR3nt: TGTGCCAGCAGCTCCCCCCAGCATTTT
CDR3aa: CASSSPQHF
abundance: .
d_gene: .
v_gene: TRBV28
j_gene: TRBJ1-5

CDR3nt: TGTGCCAGCAGCCAAGAATATAGGGGCCTCAATGAGCAGTTCTTC
CDR3aa: CASSQEYRGLNEQFF
abundance: .
d_gene: .
v_gene: TRBV3-1/TRBV3-2
j_gene: TRBJ2-1

CDR3nt: TGTGCCAGCAGCGACAGGGGTCCCCTCAATGAGCAGTTCTTC
CDR3aa: CASSDRGPLNEQFF
abundance: .
d_gene: TRBD1
v_gene: TRBV27
j_gene: TRBJ2-1

CDR3nt: TGTGCCAGTAGTATGGTAGACAGGGGGAGTAATCAGCCCCAGCATTTT
CDR3aa: CASSMVDRGSNQPQHF
abundance: .
d_gene: TRBD1
v_gene: TRBV19
j_gene: TRBJ1-5

CDR3nt: TGTGCCAGCAGCTTTGGACAGGGGGCCCACGAGCAGTACTTC
CDR3aa: CASSFGQGAHEQYF
abundance: .
d_gene: TRBD1
v_gene: TRBV7-9
j_gene: TRBJ2-7

CDR3nt: TGTGCCAGCAGCGCCGGAGGACTAGCGGGCTCCTACGAGCAGTACTTC
CDR3aa: CASSAGGLAGSYEQYF
abundance: .
d_gene: TRBD2
v_gene: TRBV9
j_gene: TRBJ2-7

CDR3nt: TGCGCCAGCAGCCTCCGACTAGCGGGGTTAAGCTCCTACAATGAGCAGTTCTTC
CDR3aa: CASSLRLAGLSSYNEQFF
abundance: .
d_gene: TRBD2
v_gene: TRBV5-1
j_gene: TRBJ2-1

CDR3nt: TGTGCCAGCAGCCGTACGTCAGCTTGGGGCTACACCTTC
CDR3aa: CASSRTSAWGYTF
abundance: .
d_gene: .
v_gene: TRBV7-9
j_gene: TRBJ1-2

CDR3nt: TGTGCCAGCAGTTTAAGGTGGGCGACTAGCGGATATAACGAGCAGTACTTC
CDR3aa: CASSLRWATSGYNEQYF
abundance: .
d_gene: TRBD2
v_gene: TRBV28
j_gene: TRBJ2-7

CDR3nt: TGTGCCAGCTCACCACCATCTAACAGGGGAGGAACTAATGAAAAACTGTTTTTT
CDR3aa: CASSPPSNRGGTNEKLFF
abundance: .
d_gene: TRBD1
v_gene: TRBV18
j_gene: TRBJ1-4

CDR3nt: TGTGCCAGCAGCTATATGGGACAGGGTAGGAATGAGCAGTTCTTC
CDR3aa: CASSYMGQGRNEQFF
abundance: .
d_gene: TRBD1
v_gene: TRBV7-2
j_gene: TRBJ2-1

CDR3nt: TGTGCCAGCAGTCGGACAGCTAATTCACCCCTCCACTTT
CDR3aa: CASSRTANSPLHF
abundance: .
d_gene: .
v_gene: TRBV6-2/TRBV6-3
j_gene: TRBJ1-6

CDR3nt: TGTGCCAGCAGGCCTCGGGAGGGTGATTCACCCCTCCACTTT
CDR3aa: CASRPREGDSPLHF
abundance: .
d_gene: .
v_gene: TRBV7-9
j_gene: TRBJ1-6

CDR3nt: TGTGCCTGGAGTGTACAGGGTGGGACTAACCCTCTTCCATCGAGGGGCTACACCTTC
CDR3aa: CAWSVQGGTNPLPSRGYTF
abundance: .
d_gene: .
v_gene: TRBV30
j_gene: TRBJ1-2

CDR3nt: TGTGCCAGCAGTGGACGAATACCCCGAGGACAGGGGGACACCGGGGAGCTGTTTTTT
CDR3aa: CASSGRIPRGQGDTGELFF
abundance: .
d_gene: TRBD1
v_gene: TRBV27
j_gene: TRBJ2-2

CDR3nt: TGTGCCAGCAGCTTGGCGATGGGAGGGAACACCGGGGAGCTGTTTTTT
CDR3aa: CASSLAMGGNTGELFF
abundance: .
d_gene: .
v_gene: TRBV5-5
j_gene: TRBJ2-2

CDR3nt: TGTGCCAGCAGCGCGCCGGGACAGGGTTTGAGTGAAAAACTGTTTTTT
CDR3aa: CASSAPGQGLSEKLFF
abundance: .
d_gene: TRBD1
v_gene: TRBV5-6
j_gene: TRBJ1-4

CDR3nt: TGCGCCAGCAGCTTGGATGGCGGGCCCTATAGCAATCAGCCCCAGCATTTT
CDR3aa: CASSLDGGPYSNQPQHF
abundance: .
d_gene: .
v_gene: TRBV5-1
j_gene: TRBJ1-5

CDR3nt: TGTGCCAGCAGCTTAATCCGCGACAGGGAATATGAGCAGTTCTTC
CDR3aa: CASSLIRDREYEQFF
abundance: .
d_gene: TRBD1
v_gene: TRBV7-3
j_gene: TRBJ2-1

CDR3nt: TGTGCCAGCAGCTTAGGGAGCACAGATACGCAGTATTTT
CDR3aa: CASSLGSTDTQYF
abundance: once
d_gene: .
v_gene: TRBV7-3
j_gene: TRBJ2-3

CDR3nt: TGTGCCAGCAGCGTAGGGGAGGTGGAGGTGGATGAGCAGTTCTTC
CDR3aa: CASSVGEVEVDEQFF
abundance: .
d_gene: .
v_gene: TRBV9
j_gene: TRBJ2-1

CDR3nt: TGCGCCAGCAGCTTTGATCTAGCGGGAGGTAATGAGCAGTTCTTC
CDR3aa: CASSFDLAGGNEQFF
abundance: .
d_gene: TRBD2
v_gene: TRBV5-1
j_gene: TRBJ2-1

CDR3nt: TGTGCCAGCAGCCGGGGGGGGTCCCAGTACTTC
CDR3aa: CASSRGGSQYF
abundance: .
d_gene: TRBD2
v_gene: TRBV3-1/TRBV3-2
j_gene: TRBJ2-5

CDR3nt: TGTGCCAGTAGTGCCGACAGGGACCCTGAGCAGTTCTTC
CDR3aa: CASSADRDPEQFF
abundance: .
d_gene: TRBD1
v_gene: TRBV19
j_gene: TRBJ2-1

CDR3nt: TGTGCCAGTAGTATTGGCCTTAGGACAGAGACCCAGTACTTC
CDR3aa: CASSIGLRTETQYF
abundance: .
d_gene: .
v_gene: TRBV19
j_gene: TRBJ2-5

CDR3nt: TGTGCCAGCAGCCCAGGCACAGGGGGCTTTAGCAATCAGCCCCAGCATTTT
CDR3aa: CASSPGTGGFSNQPQHF
abundance: .
d_gene: TRBD1
v_gene: TRBV9
j_gene: TRBJ1-5

CDR3nt: TGTGCCAGCTCACCAAAATCGGATCAGCCCCAGCATTTT
CDR3aa: CASSPKSDQPQHF
abundance: .
d_gene: .
v_gene: TRBV18
j_gene: TRBJ1-5

CDR3nt: TGTGCCAGCAGCTTTGACAGGCATGGCTACACCTTC
CDR3aa: CASSFDRHGYTF
abundance: .
d_gene: .
v_gene: TRBV7-2
j_gene: TRBJ1-2

CDR3nt: TGTGCCAGTAGTATTGGGAATCAGCCCCAGCATTTT
CDR3aa: CASSIGNQPQHF
abundance: .
d_gene: .
v_gene: TRBV19
j_gene: TRBJ1-5

CDR3nt: TGCGCCAGCAGCTTAGGGTATGGGCGAGAGACCCAGTACTTC
CDR3aa: CASSLGYGRETQYF
abundance: .
d_gene: .
v_gene: TRBV5-1
j_gene: TRBJ2-5

CDR3nt: TGTGCCAGTAGTATATTCCCGGGAGGAGGTAATGAAAAACTGTTTTTT
CDR3aa: CASSIFPGGGNEKLFF
abundance: .
d_gene: .
v_gene: TRBV19
j_gene: TRBJ1-4

CDR3nt: TGCGCCAGCAGCCTAGAGACTAGCGGGAGGCTCAATGAGCAGTTCTTC
CDR3aa: CASSLETSGRLNEQFF
abundance: .
d_gene: TRBD2
v_gene: TRBV5-1
j_gene: TRBJ2-1

CDR3nt: TGCAGCGTGACTAGCGGGAGGGCCTTGACAGATACGCAGTATTTT
CDR3aa: CSVTSGRALTDTQYF
abundance: .
d_gene: TRBD2
v_gene: TRBV29-1
j_gene: TRBJ2-3

CDR3nt: TGTGCCAGCAGCTTGGGGGGATCGGTCACTGAAGCTTTCTTT
CDR3aa: CASSLGGSVTEAFF
abundance: .
d_gene: .
v_gene: TRBV7-9
j_gene: TRBJ1-1

CDR3nt: TGTGCCAGCAGCTTGTTGTCAGGGGGGCCGAACACCGGGGAGCTGTTTTTT
CDR3aa: CASSLLSGGPNTGELFF
abundance: .
d_gene: .
v_gene: TRBV5-4
j_gene: TRBJ2-2